A single sample is the source of the 3 T cell receptor beta chains below, sequenced in a study of Ad26.COV2.S vaccination and SARS-CoV-2 variants (dated by TCRdb to the early 2020s). Explained via the paper, the treatment or condition label denotes: 15 to 20 received Ad26.COV2.S at low or high dose, single or two shots; about 5 received placebo; per-sample allocation not given. Repertoires of vaccine and placebo recipients were sequenced from samples collected on day 63 after the first injection. Library preparation was by the immunoSEQ multiplex PCR assay. The table comes from immuneACCESS by way of TCRdb, which keeps in-frame sequences with V and J called. Part of the clones is missing from these tables; in studies checked, under half for an unresolved V gene and the rest for unknown reasons. The sample table records about 350,000 clones; 80% to 90% of these occur just once. The ten largest make up around 5% of the sample.

The specimen was peripheral blood, collected in a trial of Ad26.COV2.S vaccine versus placebo. Every receptor here comes from a person between 18 and 65 years old who received the Ad26.COV2.S COVID-19 vaccine or a placebo.

The V gene is TRBV2, the J gene TRBJ2-5, with TRBD2 as a possible D gene (5 bases). This CDR3 spans 14 amino acids. Germline V lookup: CDR1 SNHLY, CDR2 FYNNEI. Trimming took 5 bases from V and 5 from J, leaving 15 bases between them. The CDR3 reads CASSRGLGVETQYF. CDR3 DNA sequence: TGTGCCAGCAGTCGCGGACTCGGGGTGGAGACCCAGTACTTC. Combining the CDR3 with reference TRBV2 and TRBJ2-5 gives the whole variable domain EPEVTQTPSHQVTQMGQEVILRCVPISNHLYFYWYRQILGQKVEFLVSFYNNEISEKSEIFDDQFSVERPDGSNFTLKIRSTKLEDSAMYFCASSRGLGVETQYFGPGTRLLVL.

This chain links TRBV7-9 with TRBJ2-1; D is possibly TRBD1 or TRBD2 (6 bases each). The germline gives CDR1 SEHNR, CDR2 FQNEAQ (reference sequence). The germline V and J ends were trimmed by 4 bases and 12 bases, with 16 bases remaining between them. The CDR3 is made up of 13 amino acids. The CDR3 nucleotides are TGTGCCAGCAGCTCCACACAGGGAGGTCTGCAGTTCTTC. It codes for CASSSTQGGLQFF.

This sequence joins TRBV5-4 and TRBJ2-1; 10 bases align to TRBD2. Germline V gene sequence: CDR1 SGHNT, CDR2 YYREEE (reference sequence). The CDR3 is 15 amino acids. The V gene end was trimmed by 5 bases and the J gene end by 5 bases; junction bases not matched to a gene: 7. DNA of the CDR3: TGTGCCAGCAGGGTCACTAGCGGGGAACACAATGAGCAGTTCTTC. Its translation is CASRVTSGEHNEQFF.